A single sample gave rise to the 5 T cell receptor beta chains below, sequenced in a study of blood T cell repertoires in COVID-19. Sequencing used immunoSEQ multiplex PCR; TCRdb keeps in-frame clones, though not all of them. The sample records 75,000 to 85,000 clones, 88% being singletons. What was sequenced was peripheral blood. All receptors derive from a human donor in a cohort sampled during active COVID-19.

The rearrangement joins TRBV24-1 to TRBJ2-2; TRBD1 matches at 7 bases. The V segment lost 4 bases and the J segment 7 bases; nucleotides outside the gene matches: 5. This CDR3 has 14 residues. Germline CDR1 and CDR2: KGHDR and SFDVKD. The CDR3 DNA is TGTGCCACCAGTGAGGGGACAGCTGGCGGGGAGCTGTTTTTT. Protein product: CATSEGTAGGELFF.

The chain recombines TRBV5-1 with TRBJ2-2, with TRBD2 identical over 12 bases. From germline, CDR1 is SGHRS and CDR2 YFSETQ. This CDR3 region has 17 residues. V trimming: 4 bases; J trimming: 2 bases; junction bases outside the gene matches: 6. This chain's CDR3 is CASSPRLAGVNTGELFF. CDR3 nucleotides: TGCGCCAGCAGCCCTCGACTAGCGGGGGTCAACACCGGGGAGCTGTTTTTT.

V and J are TRBV6-5 and TRBJ2-7; 10 positions agree with TRBD2. Germline V CDR1 and CDR2: MNHEY, SVGAGI. The trim removed 4 bases at V and 2 bases at J, leaving 2 bases unmatched. The CDR3 spans 14 residues. The CDR3: CASSWTSGAYEQYF. The CDR3 coding sequence is TGTGCCAGCAGTTGGACTAGCGGAGCCTACGAGCAGTACTTC.

The chain joins TRBV5-1 to TRBJ2-1, with TRBD2 matching over 10 bases. V gave up 3 bases and J gave up 5 bases; unmatched junction bases: 8. From germline, CDR1 is SGHRS and CDR2 YFSETQ. This CDR3 is built from 16 residues. CDR3 coding DNA: TGCGCCAGCAGCTCAGCCCCAAGCGGGGGGGACAATGAGCAGTTCTTC. Amino acids: CASSSAPSGGDNEQFF.

This sequence joins TRBV6-5 and TRBJ1-1, with D possibly matching TRBD1 (6 bases). The germline V gene has CDR1 MNHEY and CDR2 SVGAGI. Trimming removed 10 bases at V and 5 bases at J, with 14 bases between. This CDR3 spans 12 amino acids. The chain's CDR3 is CATYREWTEAFF. The CDR3 DNA reads as TGTGCCACCTACAGGGAGTGGACTGAAGCTTTCTTT.